One T cell receptor beta chain is described in this entry. The data are from a study of blood T cells in healthy people across ages. A J-beta primer mix and a sample-barcoded 5' primer were used in a second PCR of about 6 to 12 cycles. In TCRdb, the 5' RACE reads were re-called with MiXCR into one record per CDR3 protein. The table lists 1,300,000 or so distinct CDR3 sequences, around 55% of them singletons. This CDR3 has 16 residues. Trimming left V 0 bases short and J 2 bases short, with 13 bases between. The germline V gene has CDR1 SEHNR and CDR2 FQNEAQ (reference sequence). Sample donors were healthy Caucasian individuals that came from Russia, aged about 6 to 100.

The V gene is TRBV7-9, the J gene TRBJ1-2; D is uncertain. The sequenced material came from blood. This sequence was found in a man aged 18 to 29 in good health. As DNA, the CDR3 is TGTGCCAGCAGCTTAGCGCCGGCAGACTTGAACTATGGCTACACCTTC. The encoded protein is CASSLAPADLNYGYTF.